This TCR beta chain is drawn from a study of blood T cell repertoires in COVID-19. Germline V gene sequence: CDR1 SGHRS, CDR2 YFSETQ. The CDR3 totals 14 residues. J gave up 6 bases and V 3 bases, and 5 bases lay outside the gene matches. There are a few counts of this clone. TCRdb keeps only in-frame clones here, not all; method: immunoSEQ multiplex PCR. The sample shows about 65,000 clones, around four fifths of them seen only once. Sequenced sample: peripheral blood. The receptor was derived from a human donor in a cohort sampled during active COVID-19. The V and J genes are TRBV5-1 and TRBJ1-1, with 10 bases lining up with TRBD1. The chain's CDR3 is CASSSGQGTPEAFF. The DNA of the CDR3 is TGCGCCAGCAGCTCGGGACAGGGGACACCTGAAGCTTTCTTT.